Following are 18 T cell receptor beta chains from one sample sequenced in a study of blood T cell repertoires in COVID-19. Here immunoSEQ multiplex PCR was the method, and the copy in TCRdb shows in-frame clones only, minus some. The sample has approximately 260,000 clones, roughly 80% seen once. Input material: PBMCs or T cells enriched from blood (not recorded which). All receptors come from a young man with acute COVID-19.

This clone was seen a few times. The chain employs TRBV15 and TRBJ2-5, with TRBD1 as a possible D gene (6 bases). In germline, CDR1 is LNHNV, CDR2 YYDKDF (reference sequence). Trimming pared 7 bases from V and 7 bases from J, leaving 13 bases between. CDR3 length: 12 amino acids. The CDR3 coding sequence is TGTGCCACCAAGGGGTGGGGGCCGACCCAGTACTTC. Protein: CATKGWGPTQYF.

The table lists this clone with a few counts. The chain links TRBV3-1 (or the pseudogene TRBV3-2) to TRBJ1-3; 7 nucleotides agree with TRBD1. This CDR3 has 15 amino acids. Unmatched junction bases numbered 3, after V lost 2 bases and J lost 2 bases. Germline lookup yields CDR1 LGHDT and CDR2 YNNKEL (reference sequence). CDR3 loop: CASSQRTGPGNTIYF. The CDR3 bases are TGTGCCAGCAGCCAAAGGACAGGACCTGGAAACACCATATATTTT.

Details on this clone: Distinct nucleotide sequences in the sample also encode this CDR3. V gene TRBV4-1 combines with J gene TRBJ2-1, with D possibly being TRBD2 (5 bases). The V and J ends lost 1 base and 6 bases respectively, with 7 bases between them. CDR3 length: 13 residues. Germline CDR1 MGHRA, CDR2 YSYEKL. DNA of the CDR3: TGCGCCAGCAGCCAAGGAGGGTCCAATGAGCAGTTCTTC. Residues: CASSQGGSNEQFF.

The chain combines TRBV24-1 with TRBJ2-1; 8 positions agree with TRBD2. This CDR3 has 17 amino acids. The germline V gene has CDR1 KGHDR and CDR2 SFDVKD. The trim removed 5 bases at V and 3 bases at J, leaving 11 bases unmatched. This CDR3 is CATSVPGGEGYYNEQFF. For the CDR3, the DNA is TGTGCCACCAGTGTTCCGGGGGGGGAGGGTTACTACAATGAGCAGTTCTTC.

The genes are TRBV7-2 and TRBJ1-1, with a weak D call TRBD1 (6 bases). V lost 3 bases to trimming and J lost 1 base, with 12 bases between them. The CDR3 is 15 amino acids. Germline V lookup: CDR1 SGHTA, CDR2 FQGNSA. The CDR3 DNA reads TGTGCCAGCAGCTTCCTAGCGGGGGCGAACACTGAAGCTTTCTTT. Its translation: CASSFLAGANTEAFF.

The V and J genes are TRBV27 and TRBJ2-1; D perhaps matches TRBD1 (6 bases). Trimming left V 0 bases short and J 7 bases short, with 10 bases between. The length of the CDR3 is 14 residues. Germline lookup yields CDR1 MNHEY and CDR2 SMNVEV (reference sequence). The CDR3 nucleotides are TGTGCCAGCAGTTTATCGATGCAGGGGAATGAGCAGTTCTTC. This codes for CASSLSMQGNEQFF.

As DNA, the CDR3 is TGTGCCAGCAGCGCGGGGTGGGGGAACACTGAAGCTTTCTTT. Its protein is CASSAGWGNTEAFF. V gene TRBV9 combines with J gene TRBJ1-1, with D hard to call. V was clipped by 3 bases and J by 1 base, with 10 bases between them. The CDR3 totals 14 residues. Germline-derived CDR1 and CDR2 are SGDLS and YYNGEE.

J is TRBJ2-1 and V is TRBV24-1; TRBD2 matches at 9 bases. This CDR3 has 15 residues. Germline lookup yields CDR1 KGHDR and CDR2 SFDVKD. Trimming at V came to 9 bases and at J to 7 bases, leaving 12 bases not matched to a gene. CDR3: CATGPRSGSLNEQFF. In nucleotides, the CDR3 is TGTGCCACCGGGCCCCGTAGCGGGAGTTTAAATGAGCAGTTCTTC.

The CDR3 sequence is CASCLRSNYGYTF. The CDR3 nucleotides read TGTGCCAGCTGCCTTCGGTCTAACTATGGCTACACCTTC. The chain joins TRBV5-5 to TRBJ1-2; D gene uncertain. Per the germline V gene, CDR1 is SGHKS and CDR2 is YYEKEE (reference sequence). This CDR3 comprises 13 residues. Trimming removed 7 bases at V and 0 bases at J, with 10 bases between.

The chain joins TRBV19 to TRBJ1-5, with D hard to call. Between the trimmed V and J ends, which lost 1 base and 2 bases, there was a span of 9 bases. This CDR3 has 15 amino acids. Germline V gene data show CDR1 as LNHDA and CDR2 as SQIVND (reference sequence). CDR3 in DNA: TGTGCCAGTAGTATAGGCCAGTATGGCAATCAGCCCCAGCATTTT. Its translation: CASSIGQYGNQPQHF.

As concerns this clone: One end of the junction does not line up with germline, which may come from a read error. The V gene is TRBV5-1, the J gene TRBJ2-2; 9 positions match TRBD1. Germline-derived CDR1 and CDR2 are SGHRS and YFSETQ. CDR3 length: 21 amino acids. DNA for the CDR3: TGTGCCAGCCATACTCAAATTACAGGGGGCCGTGCGGATCTGATCACCGGGGAGCTGTTTTTT. It is translated as CASHTQITGGRADLITGELFF.

The chain uses TRBV6-2 or TRBV6-3 and TRBJ1-4; 8 nucleotides agree with TRBD1. The CDR3 totals 15 residues. Germline V gene lookup returns CDR1 MNHEY and CDR2 SVGEGT. The junction had 7 bases not matched to a gene; V was cut back by 6 bases and J by 4 bases. CDR3 DNA sequence: TGTGCCAGCAGCCCCGGGACAGGCCTTAATGAAAAACTGTTTTTT. Encoded protein: CASSPGTGLNEKLFF.

The V gene is TRBV20-1, the J gene TRBJ2-7, with a possible D match to TRBD2 (6 bases). The CDR3 is 12 residues long. The germline V gene encodes CDR1 DFQATT and CDR2 SNEGSKA (reference sequence). V lost 3 bases and J 9 bases, leaving 15 bases between the germline ends. Here the CDR3 reads CSASQRENWQYV. The CDR3 DNA follows: TGCAGTGCTAGTCAACGGGAGAACTGGCAGTACGTC.

A word on this clone: A junction end diverges from the germline sequence, so it may reflect a read error. The genes are TRBV5-1 and TRBJ1-3, with a possible D match to TRBD1 (6 bases). CDR3 size: 16 residues. CDR1 is SGHRS and CDR2 is YFSETQ in the germline V gene. The CDR3 is CASSPGQMTSGNTIYF. The CDR3, as DNA: TGTGCCAGCAGCCCCGGACAGATGACCTCTGGAAACACCATATATTTT.

The J gene is TRBJ1-4, the V gene TRBV3-1 (or the pseudogene TRBV3-2); no firm D call. CDR3 length: 15 residues. The germline V gene has CDR1 LGHDT and CDR2 YNNKEL (reference sequence). Trimming stripped 4 bases from V and 4 bases from J, with 13 bases between. The CDR3 is CASSPVRVINEKLFF. CDR3 DNA: TGTGCCAGCAGCCCCGTTCGGGTTATTAATGAAAAACTGTTTTTT.

Ten or more counts support this clone. The chain recombines TRBV4-3 with TRBJ1-6, with 8 nucleotides matching TRBD1. After removal of 1 base from V and 9 bases from J, the junction contained 8 bases not matched to a gene. Germline V gene lookup returns CDR1 LGHNA and CDR2 YSLEER. CDR3 size: 16 residues. The CDR3 loop is CASSQGTGLKGSPLHF. The CDR3 DNA is TGCGCCAGCAGCCAAGGGACAGGGTTAAAGGGTTCACCCCTCCACTTT.

The chain uses TRBV28 and TRBJ1-5; no reliable D call. The germline V and J ends were trimmed by 2 bases and 1 base, with 12 bases remaining between them. The CDR3 is made up of 16 amino acids. Per the germline V gene, CDR1 is MDHEN and CDR2 is SYDVKM. For the CDR3, the DNA is TGTGCCAGCAGTTTAATGGATCGGGGAAGCAATCAGCCCCAGCATTTT. It yields the protein CASSLMDRGSNQPQHF.

The chain employs TRBV18 and TRBJ1-3; D is possibly TRBD1 (5 bases). CDR3 length equals 18 residues. Germline CDR1 is KGHSH and CDR2 is LQKENI. The germline V and J ends were trimmed by 4 bases and 4 bases, with 23 bases remaining between them. The CDR3 region is CASSRQMTSSGGGNTIYF. The CDR3 nucleotides read TGTGCCAGCTCACGACAGATGACCTCATCCGGTGGGGGAAACACCATATATTTT.